This passage covers 7 T cell receptor beta chains from one sample sequenced in a study of graft-versus-host responses after intestinal transplantation. Libraries were prepared by immunoSEQ multiplex PCR; TCRdb keeps only in-frame clonotypes and omits some of them. In the table there are tens of thousands of clones, around 83% of which are singletons. These receptors are not linked to any known antigen. Sequenced material: unstimulated CD8+ T cells sorted from spleen or lymph node cells, taken before intestinal transplant. These receptors all come from a human donor who received an intestinal transplant.

CDR3 loop: CAKQGITEAFF. The CDR3, as DNA: TGTGCCAAACAGGGGATCACTGAAGCTTTCTTT. The chain has TRBV2 and TRBJ1-1; 7 positions match TRBD1. CDR3 size: 11 residues. CDR1 SNHLY and CDR2 FYNNEI come from the germline V gene. Trimming took 10 bases from V and 4 from J; bases not matched to a gene: 3.

The chain joins TRBV28 to TRBJ2-7, with D maybe TRBD2 (6 bases). Germline assignment: CDR1 MDHEN and CDR2 SYDVKM. The CDR3 sequence is 14 residues long. V dropped 5 bases and J dropped 2 bases, with 13 bases sitting between them. CDR3 protein: CASSPRDSAYEQYF. DNA of the CDR3: TGTGCCAGCAGTCCCCGGGACTCTGCCTACGAGCAGTACTTC.

Only a few counts were recorded for this clone. The genes are TRBV6-5 and TRBJ1-4; a possible D gene is TRBD1 (5 bases). The CDR3 loop spans 14 amino acids. V was clipped by 5 bases and J by 3 bases, with 10 bases between them. Germline CDR1 reads MNHEY; CDR2 reads SVGAGI. The CDR3 sequence: CASSDQGSNEKLFF. DNA of the CDR3: TGTGCCAGCAGTGACCAGGGTTCTAATGAAAAACTGTTTTTT.

The chain couples TRBV19 to TRBJ2-7; 7 nucleotides match TRBD1. V lost 3 bases, J lost 0 bases, and 5 bases stayed unmatched. The CDR3 consists of 15 residues. CDR1 is LNHDA and CDR2 is SQIVND in the germline V gene (reference sequence). In DNA, the CDR3 is TGTGCCAGTAGTATGAGGGACAGCCACTCCTACGAGCAGTACTTC. Translated: CASSMRDSHSYEQYF.

V gene TRBV4-2 combines with J gene TRBJ2-7, with 8 bases lining up with TRBD2. J was trimmed by 4 bases and V by 3 bases; bases with no gene match: 5. CDR1 is LGHNA and CDR2 is YNFKEQ in the germline V gene. The CDR3 sequence is 14 residues long. The CDR3 reads CASSQGSGVYEQYF. In nucleotides, the CDR3 is TGTGCCAGCAGCCAGGGTAGCGGGGTATACGAGCAGTACTTC.

The J gene is TRBJ2-1, the V gene TRBV28; possible D gene TRBD1, 5 bases. The CDR3 length is 14 residues. The V end was cut by 1 base, the J end by 9 bases, with 13 bases between. Germline CDR1 and CDR2: MDHEN and SYDVKM. As DNA, the CDR3 is TGTGCCAGCAGTTTATACTCCAGGGCGGTTGAGCAGTTCTTC. Encoded protein: CASSLYSRAVEQFF.

A note on this clone: The junction does not match germline at one end; this may be a read error. The chain couples TRBV19 to TRBJ2-7, with TRBD1 identical over 12 bases. The CDR3 runs to 15 residues. CDR1 is LNHDA, CDR2 SQIVND, per germline (reference sequence). For the CDR3, the DNA is TGTGCCAGTAGCATAGGGACAGGGGGCAACTACGAGCAGTACTTC. Amino acid sequence: CASSIGTGGNYEQYF.